A selection of T cell receptor beta chains follows, all from one sample in a study of a mutant IDH1 vaccine in newly diagnosed glioma. Produced via immunoSEQ multiplex PCR; TCRdb's table is partial and in-frame only. The sample includes fewer than 85,000 clones, more than 80% seen only once; the top ten take around 5.3%. Their cognate antigens are unknown. Material: PBMCs, obtained from a glioma patient whose treatment included an IDH1 peptide vaccine. The receptors originated from a man in his forties with glioma. The CDR3 runs from the conserved cysteine through the conserved F or W. Each record gives: D gene, clone size, V gene, J gene, CDR3 protein, CDR3 DNA. The D gene is left open where the match is weak. The listing skips clone size in some rows; elsewhere it reads once, few, many or a size class.

>TRBD2|.|TRBV10-3|TRBJ2-6
CASGGTSGRGAGANVLTF
TGTGCCTCGGGGGGGACTAGCGGGAGAGGCGCTGGGGCCAACGTCCTGACTTTC
>TRBD1|.|TRBV4-2|TRBJ1-4
CASSQEGWVQGGEKLFF
TGTGCCAGCAGCCAAGAGGGTTGGGTTCAGGGGGGGGAAAAACTGTTTTTT
>.|.|TRBV7-9|TRBJ2-2
CASSLQEAAAGELFF
TGTGCCAGCAGCTTACAGGAGGCTGCGGCCGGGGAGCTGTTTTTT
>.|.|TRBV2|TRBJ1-4
CASSERLGSEKLFF
TGTGCCAGCAGTGAAAGGCTCGGAAGTGAAAAACTGTTTTTT
>TRBD1|.|TRBV7-2|TRBJ1-2
CASSLNSAGGVRGYTF
TGTGCCAGCAGCTTAAATAGTGCAGGGGGCGTTCGGGGCTACACCTTC
>.|.|TRBV6-5|TRBJ2-7
CASSSQREQYF
TGTGCCAGCAGCTCCCAGAGAGAGCAGTACTTC
>.|once|TRBV28|TRBJ1-4
CASSLDTGLGEKLFF
TGTGCCAGCAGTTTAGATACAGGGCTCGGTGAAAAACTGTTTTTT
>.|.|TRBV4-1|TRBJ2-1
CASSQDWIATGNEQFF
TGCGCCAGCAGCCAAGATTGGATAGCGACGGGGAATGAGCAGTTCTTC
>.|.|TRBV7-9|TRBJ2-2
CASSLILGPGELFF
TGTGCCAGCAGCTTAATCTTGGGGCCCGGGGAGCTGTTTTTT
>TRBD1|.|TRBV10-3|TRBJ2-2
CAIRDTRGTGVINTGELFF
TGTGCCATCAGAGATACCCGAGGGACAGGGGTCATTAACACCGGGGAGCTGTTTTTT
>.|.|TRBV11-2|TRBJ1-2
CASSLLNGANYGYTF
TGTGCCAGCAGCTTGCTTAACGGGGCTAACTATGGCTACACCTTC
>.|.|TRBV5-1|TRBJ1-2
CASSLVDRGAAYYGYTF
TGCGCCAGCAGCTTGGTCGATCGGGGGGCCGCTTACTATGGCTACACCTTC
>TRBD2|.|TRBV28|TRBJ2-1
CASSHPGTSDSLRGNEQFF
TGTGCCAGCAGTCACCCCGGGACTAGCGATTCTTTACGAGGGAATGAGCAGTTCTTC
>.|.|TRBV6-5|TRBJ2-3
CASSYSGISTDTQYF
TGTGCCAGCAGTTACTCGGGGATTAGCACAGATACGCAGTATTTT
>TRBD2|.|TRBV7-8|TRBJ2-7
CASSLATSAEQYF
TGTGCCAGCAGCTTAGCAACTAGCGCCGAGCAGTACTTC
>.|.|TRBV5-1|TRBJ1-6
CASSLWSGQRFYNSPLHF
TGCGCCAGCAGCTTGTGGAGCGGGCAGCGTTTCTATAATTCACCCCTCCACTTT
>TRBD1|.|TRBV4-3|TRBJ2-3
CASSQDLGQGTISTDTQYF
TGCGCCAGCAGCCAAGATCTGGGACAGGGGACAATTAGCACAGATACGCAGTATTTT
>TRBD1|.|TRBV6-5|TRBJ1-1
CASKGQGRFTEAFF
TGTGCCAGCAAAGGACAGGGGAGGTTCACTGAAGCTTTCTTT
>.|.|TRBV5-4|TRBJ1-6
CASSLVWTESSYNSPLHF
TGTGCCAGCAGCTTGGTCTGGACAGAAAGCTCCTATAATTCACCCCTCCACTTT
>TRBD2|.|TRBV7-2|TRBJ2-1
CASSLGGGRYGEQFF
TGTGCCAGCAGCCTTGGGGGCGGGAGGTACGGTGAGCAGTTCTTC
>.|.|TRBV2|TRBJ2-5
CASSLNQETQYF
TGTGCCAGCAGTTTGAACCAAGAGACCCAGTACTTC
>.|.|TRBV19|TRBJ1-2
CASSIRGDYGYTF
TGTGCCAGTAGTATCAGAGGGGACTATGGCTACACCTTC
>.|.|TRBV27|TRBJ1-1
CASSFRDSNTEAFF
TGTGCCAGCAGTTTCCGGGACTCGAACACTGAAGCTTTCTTT
>.|.|TRBV5-6|TRBJ2-3
CASETSSTDTQYF
TGTGCCAGCGAGACATCTAGCACAGATACGCAGTATTTT
>.|once|TRBV10-3|TRBJ2-7
CAISESWTATFPYEQYF
TGTGCCATCAGTGAGTCGTGGACAGCCACCTTTCCCTACGAGCAGTACTTC
>TRBD2|.|TRBV15|TRBJ2-5
CATSRDGEGLETQYF
TGTGCCACCAGCAGAGATGGGGAGGGCCTGGAGACCCAGTACTTC
>.|few|TRBV14|TRBJ1-5
CASSPGLYQPQHF
TGTGCCAGCAGCCCGGGACTGTATCAGCCCCAGCATTTT
>.|.|TRBV6-5|TRBJ1-4
CASGDGISVQKLFF
TGTGCCAGCGGGGACGGAATCTCAGTGCAAAAACTGTTTTTT
>TRBD1|.|TRBV6-5|TRBJ1-1
CASSLPGQGTEAFF
TGTGCCAGCAGTTTACCGGGACAGGGAACTGAAGCTTTCTTT
>.|.|TRBV6-5|TRBJ2-2
CASSTRPNTGELFF
TGTGCCAGTTCGACTAGGCCGAACACCGGGGAGCTGTTTTTT
>.|.|TRBV11-2|TRBJ2-1
CASSLAAGREQFF
TGTGCCAGCAGCTTAGCAGCAGGGCGGGAGCAGTTCTTC
>.|.|TRBV18|TRBJ2-3
CASSPQQGYTQYF
TGTGCCAGCTCACCTCAACAGGGTTATACGCAGTATTTT
>TRBD1|once|TRBV19|TRBJ1-2
CASSIGTGYGYTF
TGTGCCAGTAGTATTGGGACAGGGTATGGCTACACCTTC
>TRBD2|.|TRBV4-1|TRBJ2-5
CASSQDREASGVQETQYF
TGCGCCAGCAGCCAAGATCGTGAGGCTAGCGGGGTACAAGAGACCCAGTACTTC
>TRBD2|.|TRBV5-1|TRBJ2-5
CASSLRLAQAGQTQYF
TGCGCCAGCAGCTTAAGACTAGCGCAGGCGGGGCAGACCCAGTACTTC
>.|.|TRBV5-4|TRBJ2-2
CASSLGGGEITGELFF
TGTGCCAGCAGCTTGGGTGGCGGGGAGATCACCGGGGAGCTGTTTTTT
>.|few|TRBV10-1|TRBJ1-1
CASSQRGNTEAFF
TGCGCCAGCTCACAACGGGGGAACACTGAAGCTTTCTTT
>.|.|TRBV18|TRBJ2-2
CASSPLQTGELFF
TGTGCCAGCTCACCACTTCAGACCGGGGAGCTGTTTTTT
>TRBD2|.|TRBV5-5|TRBJ2-3
CASSPASGSTDTQYF
TGTGCCAGCAGCCCGGCTAGCGGGAGCACAGATACGCAGTATTTT
>TRBD2|.|TRBV25-1|TRBJ2-3
CASSGTGSGTDTQYF
TGTGCCAGCAGTGGGACGGGTAGCGGGACAGATACGCAGTATTTT
>TRBD2|.|TRBV7-9|TRBJ2-1
CASSRETSGGEQFF
TGTGCCAGCAGCCGGGAGACTAGCGGGGGGGAGCAGTTCTTC
>.|.|TRBV6-1|TRBJ1-6
CASSEGELNSPLHF
TGTGCCAGCAGTGAAGGAGAATTGAATTCACCCCTCCACTTT
>.|.|TRBV28|TRBJ2-3
CASRVTGDTQYF
TGTGCCAGCAGAGTGACAGGAGATACGCAGTATTTT
>.|.|TRBV6-1|TRBJ2-1
CASSEGGDYNEQFF
TGTGCCAGCAGTGAAGGGGGGGATTACAATGAGCAGTTCTTC
>TRBD2|few|TRBV7-3|TRBJ2-3
CASSPLAGVLDTQYF
TGTGCCAGCAGCCCTCTAGCGGGAGTCCTTGATACGCAGTATTTT
>.|.|TRBV6-5|TRBJ2-2
CASSGNNVPGELFF
TGTGCCAGCAGCGGGAACAATGTTCCCGGGGAGCTGTTTTTT
>TRBD1|.|TRBV19|TRBJ2-2
CASRRTGGAGTGELFF
TGTGCCAGTAGACGGACAGGGGGCGCGGGCACCGGGGAGCTGTTTTTT
>.|.|TRBV28|TRBJ1-1
CASSLEYEAFF
TGTGCCAGCAGTTTGGAGTACGAAGCTTTCTTT
>TRBD2|.|TRBV2|TRBJ2-3
CASRRLAETDTQYF
TGTGCCAGCAGGAGACTAGCGGAAACAGATACGCAGTATTTT
>.|.|TRBV27|TRBJ2-7
CASSPNMLSYEQYF
TGTGCCAGCAGTCCTAACATGCTCTCCTACGAGCAGTACTTC
>.|few|TRBV7-9|TRBJ1-5
CASSLGAQPQHF
TGTGCCAGCAGCTTAGGGGCTCAGCCCCAGCATTTT
>.|.|TRBV4-3|TRBJ2-3
CASSQGGGGSGTDTQYF
TGCGCCAGCAGCCAAGGGGGTGGAGGGTCTGGCACAGATACGCAGTATTTT
>TRBD1|.|TRBV6-1|TRBJ2-7
CASSDSGGHEQYF
TGTGCCAGCAGTGACTCAGGGGGCCACGAGCAGTACTTC
>TRBD1|.|TRBV19|TRBJ1-2
CASTGQVPNYGYTF
TGTGCCAGTACCGGACAGGTTCCTAACTATGGCTACACCTTC
>TRBD2|once|TRBV5-4|TRBJ2-1
CASSLASGGARSEQFF
TGTGCCAGCAGCTTAGCTAGCGGGGGGGCGAGGAGTGAGCAGTTCTTC
>.|.|TRBV6-5|TRBJ2-7
CASSHTDRTYEQYF
TGTGCCAGCAGTCACACAGACCGGACCTACGAGCAGTACTTC
>TRBD1|.|TRBV7-2|TRBJ2-2
CASSSQGAAGGELFF
TGTGCCAGCAGCTCGCAGGGGGCGGCGGGCGGGGAGCTGTTTTTT
>TRBD2|once|TRBV28|TRBJ2-5
CASSGSESGETQYF
TGTGCCAGTAGCGGGAGTGAATCGGGGGAGACCCAGTACTTC
>.|.|TRBV4-3|TRBJ2-1
CASSQDFLGGPGGNNEQFF
TGCGCCAGCAGCCAAGATTTTTTGGGCGGACCCGGGGGAAACAATGAGCAGTTCTTC
>.|.|TRBV10-3|TRBJ2-4
CAISEDLAKNIQYF
TGTGCCATCAGTGAGGATCTAGCCAAAAACATTCAGTACTTC